These 19 T cell receptor beta chains came from one sample sequenced in a study of control samples from healthy donors and cancer patients. The assay was immunoSEQ multiplex PCR, and TCRdb's table has in-frame clones only and misses some. The sample has some 130,000 clones; about 93% are singletons. Material for sequencing was blood. Source of these receptors: a man younger than 35 in good health.

J is TRBJ1-3 and V is TRBV28, with D possibly TRBD1 on 5 matching bases. Germline CDR1 reads MDHEN; CDR2 reads SYDVKM. The CDR3 has 16 residues. The V and J ends lost 5 bases and 0 bases respectively, with 14 bases between them. CDR3 loop: CASSPPRGISGNTIYF. In DNA, the CDR3 is TGTGCCAGCAGTCCTCCGAGGGGAATCTCTGGAAACACCATATATTTT.

A few counts support this clone. V and J are TRBV7-8 and TRBJ2-3; D is possibly TRBD2 (5 bases). V gave up 7 bases and J gave up 0 bases, with 11 bases separating them. Germline lookup yields CDR1 SGHVS and CDR2 FQNEAQ. The CDR3 loop spans 14 amino acids. The CDR3 sequence is CASNQEASTDTQYF. Written as DNA, the CDR3 is TGTGCCAGCAACCAGGAGGCTAGCACAGATACGCAGTATTTT.

The chain has TRBV28 and TRBJ1-1, with TRBD1 as a possible D gene (6 bases). Germline CDR1 is MDHEN and CDR2 is SYDVKM. The CDR3 spans 11 residues. Trimming took off 9 bases at V and 5 bases at J, with 10 bases between the two ends. The CDR3 nucleotides read TGTGCCAGAAAACAGGGAACTGAAGCTTTCTTT. Amino acids: CARKQGTEAFF.

The chain joins TRBV6-2 or TRBV6-3 to TRBJ2-3, with D perhaps given as TRBD1 or TRBD2 (5 bases each). Trimming removed 4 bases at V and 2 bases at J, with 13 bases between. There are 15 residues in the CDR3. The germline CDR1 and CDR2 sequences are MNHEY and SVGEGT. The DNA for the CDR3 is TGTGCCAGCAGTTCCCAGACCGGGACCACAGATACGCAGTATTTT. Encoded protein: CASSSQTGTTDTQYF.

The CDR3 nucleotides read TGTGCCAGCAGTCAGCCCCGGACGGACCGCCATGAGCAGTTCTTC. It yields the protein CASSQPRTDRHEQFF. The V gene is TRBV25-1, the J gene TRBJ2-1; D is undetermined. The V gene's germline CDR1 is MGHDK and CDR2 SYGVNS. The CDR3 has 15 residues. Trimming cost V 5 bases and J 8 bases, with 19 bases left between them.

The chain joins TRBV7-9 to TRBJ1-2, with 9 bases aligning to TRBD1. CDR1 is SEHNR, CDR2 FQNEAQ, per germline (reference sequence). V shed 5 bases and J 4 bases; nucleotides not matched to a gene: 14. The CDR3 runs to 17 residues. The CDR3 spells CASSRGTGSPDLYGYTF. The CDR3 DNA reads TGTGCCAGCAGCAGGGGGACAGGGTCCCCTGACCTCTATGGCTACACCTTC.

This chain links TRBV5-6 with TRBJ2-3; the match to TRBD2 covers 10 bases. Looked up from germline, CDR1 is SGHDT and CDR2 is YYEEEE. Losses at the gene ends were 4 bases for V and 0 bases for J; bases not matched to a gene: 2. CDR3 length equals 15 residues. CDR3 region: CASSLLAGSTDTQYF. As DNA, the CDR3 is TGTGCCAGCAGCCTACTAGCGGGAAGCACAGATACGCAGTATTTT.

V is TRBV11-3 and J is TRBJ2-3, with 11 bases fitting TRBD2. Trimming at V came to 5 bases and at J to 2 bases, leaving 15 bases not matched to a gene. The germline CDR1 and CDR2 sequences are SGHNT and YENEEA. The CDR3 has 19 residues. The CDR3 sequence: CASSLQGLAGGENTDTQYF. The CDR3 DNA follows: TGTGCCAGCAGCCTCCAGGGGCTAGCGGGAGGAGAGAACACAGATACGCAGTATTTT. Complete variable domain (other parts from reference TRBV11-3 and TRBJ2-3): EAGVVQSPRYKIIEKKQPVAFWCNPISGHNTLYWYLQNLGQGPELLIRYENEEAVDDSQLPKDRFSAERLKGVDSTLKIQPAELGDSAVYLCASSLQGLAGGENTDTQYFGPGTRLTVL.

This sequence joins TRBV15 and TRBJ2-1; weak D call: TRBD2 (7 bases). Between the trimmed V and J ends, which lost 0 bases and 7 bases, there was a span of 16 bases. This CDR3 contains 16 residues. Germline V gene sequence: CDR1 LNHNV, CDR2 YYDKDF (reference sequence). The CDR3 DNA follows: TGTGCCACCAGCAGAGATGGGGGGGGCACGTGGAATGAGCAGTTCTTC. Its translation is CATSRDGGGTWNEQFF.

This clone was counted between two and nine times. The chain has TRBV11-2 and TRBJ1-5, with D possibly matching TRBD1 (6 bases). V gave up 0 bases and J gave up 3 bases, with 9 bases separating them. This CDR3 is built from 15 residues. CDR1 is SGHAT, CDR2 FQNNGV, per germline. The CDR3 protein is CASSLEGTLNQPQHF. The CDR3 DNA is TGTGCCAGCAGCTTAGAAGGGACACTCAATCAGCCCCAGCATTTT.

CDR3 sequence: CASSEIQARGPRDTQYF. The CDR3 bases are TGTGCCAGCAGTGAAATCCAGGCGAGGGGGCCACGAGATACGCAGTATTTT. The chain combines TRBV6-1 with TRBJ2-3, with 7 bases that match TRBD1. The CDR3 totals 17 residues. CDR1 MNHNS and CDR2 SASEGT come from the germline V gene. The junction had 13 bases not matched to a gene; V was cut back by 2 bases and J by 5 bases.

The chain employs TRBV7-9 and TRBJ2-7, with D unresolved. Germline V lookup: CDR1 SEHNR, CDR2 FQNEAQ (reference sequence). This CDR3 has 16 amino acids. The V end was cut by 5 bases, the J end by 2 bases, with 19 bases between. The chain's CDR3 is CASSQARFADPYEQYF. The CDR3 nucleotides read TGTGCCAGCAGCCAAGCAAGGTTCGCTGACCCCTACGAGCAGTACTTC. Combining the CDR3 with reference TRBV7-9 and TRBJ2-7 gives the whole variable domain DTGVSQNPRHKITKRGQNVTFRCDPISEHNRLYWYRQTLGQGPEFLTYFQNEAQLEKSRLLSDRFSAERPKGSFSTLEIQRTEQGDSAMYLCASSQARFADPYEQYFGPGTRLTVT.

This clone was recorded only once. The V gene is TRBV5-1, the J gene TRBJ1-1, with a possible D match to TRBD1 (6 bases). The CDR3 has 13 residues. From germline, CDR1 is SGHRS and CDR2 YFSETQ. Trimming left V 2 bases short and J 3 bases short, with 8 bases between. The CDR3, as DNA: TGCGCCAGCAGCTTCGCAGGGGACACTGAAGCTTTCTTT. Translated: CASSFAGDTEAFF. The variable domain in full, completed from reference TRBV5-1 and TRBJ1-1, reads KAGVTQTPRYLIKTRGQQVTLSCSPISGHRSVSWYQQTPGQGLQFLFEYFSETQRNKGNFPGRFSGRQFSNSRSEMNVSTLELGDSALYLCASSFAGDTEAFFGQGTRLTVV.

V and J are TRBV9 and TRBJ2-1; no clear D gene. CDR3 size: 12 residues. V dropped 0 bases and J dropped 10 bases, with 8 bases sitting between them. Germline CDR1 reads SGDLS; CDR2 reads YYNGEE. The CDR3 here is CASSVEAGEQFF. DNA for the CDR3: TGTGCCAGCAGCGTAGAGGCAGGCGAGCAGTTCTTC.

The gene calls are TRBV7-9 and TRBJ2-1; tentatively, D is TRBD1 (6 bases). Trimming took 8 bases from V and 5 from J, leaving 7 bases between them. Per germline, CDR1 SEHNR and CDR2 FQNEAQ (reference sequence). This CDR3 region has 11 residues. For the CDR3, the DNA is TGTGCCAGCGGGACAAACAATGAGCAGTTCTTC. Its translation is CASGTNNEQFF.

The chain uses TRBV3-1 (or the pseudogene TRBV3-2) and TRBJ1-5; 10 bases agree with TRBD1. V gave up 0 bases and J gave up 6 bases; unmatched junction bases: 8. CDR1 and CDR2 from the germline V gene are LGHDT and YNNKEL (reference sequence). This CDR3 is built from 17 residues. The CDR3 sequence is CASSQDWTGGFGQPQHF. CDR3 DNA sequence: TGTGCCAGCAGCCAAGACTGGACAGGGGGATTCGGTCAGCCCCAGCATTTT.

The chain uses TRBV27 and TRBJ1-2; 11 bases match TRBD1. With V trimmed by 0 bases and J by 5 bases, 2 bases remained unmatched. The CDR3 sequence is 15 residues long. Germline V gene sequence: CDR1 MNHEY, CDR2 SMNVEV (reference sequence). CDR3 sequence reads: CASSLSRDRGYGYTF. The CDR3 region has the DNA TGTGCCAGCAGTTTATCTAGGGACAGGGGGTATGGCTACACCTTC.

The CDR3 region is CASSQSDRGRTEAFF. The CDR3 DNA reads as TGTGCCAGCAGCCAATCAGACAGGGGGCGTACTGAAGCTTTCTTT. This chain connects TRBV3-1 (or the pseudogene TRBV3-2) to TRBJ1-1, with 10 bases matching TRBD1. The V and J ends lost 2 bases and 5 bases, in that order; junction bases with no gene match: 5. Germline loops: CDR1 LGHDT, CDR2 YNNKEL (reference sequence). The CDR3 totals 15 residues.

V and J are TRBV6-5 and TRBJ1-1; maybe TRBD1 (5 bases). Trimming took 0 bases from V and 1 from J, leaving 6 bases between them. CDR1 and CDR2 from the germline V gene are MNHEY and SVGAGI. The CDR3 loop spans 14 amino acids. CDR3 in DNA: TGTGCCAGCAGTTACTCTGGGGGGAACACTGAAGCTTTCTTT. Its protein is CASSYSGGNTEAFF.